This T cell receptor beta chain was profiled in a study of blood T cells in healthy people across ages. Alongside a J-beta primer mix, a sample-barcoded 5' primer served in a second PCR lasting about 7 to 11 cycles. Via MiXCR, TCRdb re-called the 5' RACE reads, giving one row per CDR3 protein. This sample has hundreds of thousands of distinct CDR3 sequences, with roughly three fifths found just once. Looked up from germline, CDR1 is DFQATT and CDR2 is SNEGSKA (reference sequence). The CDR3 has 12 amino acids. J lost 7 bases, V lost 6 bases, and 8 bases had no gene match. The TCR sequence derives from a man aged 35 to 55 in good health. The sample taken for sequencing was blood. The rearrangement joins TRBV20-1 to TRBJ1-2; 7 nucleotides match TRBD1. CDR3 in amino acids: CSAQDRVAGYTF. In DNA form, the CDR3 reads TGCAGTGCACAAGACAGGGTGGCTGGCTACACCTTC.